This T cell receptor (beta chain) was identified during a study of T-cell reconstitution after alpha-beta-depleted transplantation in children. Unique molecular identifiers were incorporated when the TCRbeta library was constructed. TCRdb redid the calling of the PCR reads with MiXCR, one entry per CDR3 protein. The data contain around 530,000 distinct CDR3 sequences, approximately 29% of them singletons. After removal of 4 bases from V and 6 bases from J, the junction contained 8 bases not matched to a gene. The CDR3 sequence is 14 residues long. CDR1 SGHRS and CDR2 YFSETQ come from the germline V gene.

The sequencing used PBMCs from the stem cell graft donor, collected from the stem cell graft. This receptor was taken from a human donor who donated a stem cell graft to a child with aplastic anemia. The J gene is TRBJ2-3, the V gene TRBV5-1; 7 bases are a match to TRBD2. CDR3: CASSLAAPEDTQYF. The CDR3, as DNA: TGCGCCAGCAGCCTAGCGGCCCCAGAGGATACGCAGTATTTT.